A selection of T cell receptor beta chains follows, all from one sample in a study of blood T cell repertoires in COVID-19. Assay used: immunoSEQ multiplex PCR; TCRdb lists only in-frame clones, some missing. In the table there are 200,000 to 300,000 clones, approximately 80% of which are singletons. Sequencing was performed on peripheral blood. Every receptor here comes from a human donor in a cohort sampled during active COVID-19. CDR3s include the opening cysteine and the closing phenylalanine or tryptophan. Fields, in order: J gene, D gene, V gene, CDR3 protein, CDR3 DNA. D genes are given only for firm matches.

j_gene: TRBJ2-3
d_gene: TRBD2
v_gene: TRBV7-2
CDR3aa: CASSHGTRWDTQYF
CDR3nt: TGTGCCAGCAGCCACGGGACTAGATGGGATACGCAGTATTTT

j_gene: TRBJ2-7
d_gene: -
v_gene: TRBV6-5
CDR3aa: CASSPIWDTTGEQYF
CDR3nt: TGTGCCAGCAGTCCTATCTGGGACACCACTGGCGAGCAGTACTTC

j_gene: TRBJ2-3
d_gene: -
v_gene: TRBV5-4
CDR3aa: CASSPGGAEGTDTQYF
CDR3nt: TGTGCCAGCAGCCCAGGCGGGGCAGAAGGCACAGATACGCAGTATTTT

j_gene: TRBJ2-1
d_gene: TRBD1
v_gene: TRBV6-5
CDR3aa: CASRRDRSFNEQFF
CDR3nt: TGTGCCAGCAGGCGGGACAGGTCTTTCAATGAGCAGTTCTTC

j_gene: TRBJ2-1
d_gene: TRBD1
v_gene: TRBV18
CDR3aa: CASSPGGQGPNEQFF
CDR3nt: TGTGCCAGCTCACCAGGGGGACAGGGCCCCAATGAGCAGTTCTTC

j_gene: TRBJ2-5
d_gene: TRBD2
v_gene: TRBV9
CDR3aa: CASSVVSSGLSQETQYF
CDR3nt: TGTGCCAGCAGCGTAGTAAGTAGCGGGCTTAGTCAAGAGACCCAGTACTTC

j_gene: TRBJ2-1
d_gene: TRBD2
v_gene: TRBV30
CDR3aa: CAWSPRTSGYNEQFF
CDR3nt: TGTGCCTGGAGTCCGCGGACTAGCGGCTACAATGAGCAGTTCTTC

j_gene: TRBJ1-1
d_gene: -
v_gene: TRBV4-3
CDR3aa: CASSQDGQNMNTEAFF
CDR3nt: TGCGCCAGCAGCCAAGACGGACAGAATATGAACACTGAAGCTTTCTTT

j_gene: TRBJ2-7
d_gene: TRBD1
v_gene: TRBV7-6
CDR3aa: CASSPGQDSSYEQYF
CDR3nt: TGTGCCAGCAGCCCAGGACAGGATAGCTCCTACGAGCAGTACTTC

j_gene: TRBJ2-3
d_gene: TRBD1
v_gene: TRBV19
CDR3aa: CASSHIQGVADTQYF
CDR3nt: TGTGCCAGTAGCCACATACAGGGGGTCGCAGATACGCAGTATTTT

j_gene: TRBJ2-1
d_gene: TRBD1
v_gene: TRBV28
CDR3aa: CASSTPNRGEQFF
CDR3nt: TGTGCCAGCAGTACGCCAAACAGGGGGGAGCAGTTCTTC

j_gene: TRBJ1-2
d_gene: TRBD1
v_gene: TRBV18
CDR3aa: CASSPWGQGDYGYTF
CDR3nt: TGTGCCAGCTCACCATGGGGACAGGGTGACTATGGCTACACCTTC

j_gene: TRBJ1-1
d_gene: -
v_gene: TRBV6-1
CDR3aa: CASSEALQGWNTEAFF
CDR3nt: TGTGCCAGCAGTGAAGCTCTACAGGGATGGAACACTGAAGCTTTCTTT

j_gene: TRBJ1-1
d_gene: TRBD1
v_gene: TRBV4-2
CDR3aa: CASSPRGPGVDTEAFF
CDR3nt: TGTGCCAGCAGCCCCAGGGGGCCGGGGGTAGACACTGAAGCTTTCTTT

j_gene: TRBJ2-5
d_gene: TRBD1
v_gene: TRBV5-1
CDR3aa: CASSLYRGQETQYF
CDR3nt: TGCGCCAGCAGCTTGTACAGGGGTCAAGAGACCCAGTACTTC

j_gene: TRBJ2-2
d_gene: TRBD1
v_gene: TRBV5-1
CDR3aa: CASSEGQGASTGELFF
CDR3nt: TGCGCCAGCAGCGAGGGACAGGGGGCGAGTACCGGGGAGCTGTTTTTT

j_gene: TRBJ2-1
d_gene: -
v_gene: TRBV10-2
CDR3aa: CASRAGTQRYNEQFF
CDR3nt: TGCGCCAGCAGAGCCGGGACACAGAGGTACAATGAGCAGTTCTTC